One sample yielded the 20 T cell receptor beta chains listed below, sequenced in a study of monozygotic twins with inflammatory bowel disease. Each CDR3 protein gets one entry in TCRdb, which reprocessed the 5' RACE reads and gives no DNA. The sample table includes approximately 210,000 distinct CDR3 sequences. Material for sequencing was blood. The receptors derive from a human donor with ulcerative colitis or Crohn's disease, or a healthy co-twin of an affected twin (not recorded which).

The V and J genes are TRBV6-6 and TRBJ2-5; checking the TCRdb D call of TRBD1 is not possible without DNA. CDR1 and CDR2 (germline): MNHNY, SVGAGI (reference sequence). The CDR3 has 14 residues. This chain's CDR3 is CASRSRDPQETQYF.

This chain connects TRBV20-1 to TRBJ2-1. The CDR3 is 15 amino acids. Germline values: CDR1 DFQATT, CDR2 SNEGSKA (reference sequence). The CDR3 protein is CSARVAEISYNEQFF.

The chain is built from TRBV7-9 and TRBJ1-3; TCRdb designates TRBD1, a call that cannot be tested without DNA. The CDR3 consists of 16 residues. Germline-derived CDR1 and CDR2 are SEHNR and FQNEAQ (reference sequence). The CDR3 spells CASSLLQVLSGNTIYF.

This CDR3 reads CASSFSPGSQETQYF. The chain carries TRBV5-1 and TRBJ2-5; TCRdb designates TRBD1, a call that cannot be tested without DNA. Germline CDR1 is SGHRS and CDR2 is YFSETQ. This CDR3 contains 15 residues. Full variable domain (rest looked up from reference TRBV5-1 and TRBJ2-5): KAGVTQTPRYLIKTRGQQVTLSCSPISGHRSVSWYQQTPGQGLQFLFEYFSETQRNKGNFPGRFSGRQFSNSRSEMNVSTLELGDSALYLCASSFSPGSQETQYFGPGTRLLVL.

The chain has TRBV5-1 and TRBJ2-7. Germline values: CDR1 SGHRS, CDR2 YFSETQ. The CDR3 extends over 16 amino acids. The CDR3 reads CASSYVPAEKSYEQYF.

The chain uses TRBV11-2 and TRBJ2-1; the D call of TRBD1 rests on TCRdb alone, since no DNA is present to check it. The CDR3 has 16 residues. Germline CDR1 SGHAT, CDR2 FQNNGV. CDR3 sequence reads: CASSLGGQRSFNEQFF. Based on the CDR3 plus reference TRBV11-2 and TRBJ2-1, the full variable domain is EAGVAQSPRYKIIEKRQSVAFWCNPISGHATLYWYQQILGQGPKLLIQFQNNGVVDDSQLPKDRFSAERLKGVDSTLKIQPAKLEDSAVYLCASSLGGQRSFNEQFFGPGTRLTVL.

The rearrangement joins TRBV19 to TRBJ2-2; TCRdb outputs TRBD2, but without DNA this stays unchecked. The length of the CDR3 is 16 residues. CDR1 LNHDA and CDR2 SQIVND come from the germline V gene (reference sequence). This CDR3 is CASRLAGSKNTGELFF.

V is TRBV27 and J is TRBJ2-7; the D call from TCRdb, TRBD1, cannot be confirmed without DNA. This CDR3 has 15 amino acids. In germline, CDR1 is MNHEY, CDR2 SMNVEV (reference sequence). The CDR3 loop reads CASSPGRDRGYEQYF.

CDR3 amino acids: CASSYSWQELDEQYF. The V gene is TRBV6-5, the J gene TRBJ2-7. Germline lookup yields CDR1 MNHEY and CDR2 SVGAGI. This CDR3 is 15 amino acids long.

The chain joins TRBV28 to TRBJ2-6; TCRdb calls TRBD1, which cannot be checked without DNA. The germline V gene encodes CDR1 MDHEN and CDR2 SYDVKM. This CDR3 region has 14 residues. This chain's CDR3 is CASSPTGQGHVLTF. Drawing the rest from reference TRBV28 and TRBJ2-6, the complete variable domain is DVKVTQSSRYLVKRTGEKVFLECVQDMDHENMFWYRQDPGLGLRLIYFSYDVKMKEKGDIPEGYSVSREKKERFSLILESASTNQTSMYLCASSPTGQGHVLTFGAGSRLTVL.

The genes are TRBV6-5 and TRBJ2-7; the D call of TRBD2 rests on TCRdb alone, since no DNA is present to check it. The CDR3 has 15 amino acids. In germline, CDR1 is MNHEY, CDR2 SVGAGI. CDR3 loop: CASSFSRTSVYEQYF.

This chain uses TRBV7-8 with TRBJ1-5. The CDR3 contains 14 residues. Germline lookup yields CDR1 SGHVS and CDR2 FQNEAQ. This CDR3 reads CASSHTEINQPQHF.

V usage is TRBV7-9 and J usage is TRBJ2-1; the TCRdb D gene call, TRBD1, has no DNA to confirm it. This CDR3 comprises 15 residues. CDR1 is SEHNR, CDR2 FQNEAQ, per germline (reference sequence). CDR3 sequence reads: CASSVPLAQGGEQFF.

The chain employs TRBV3-1 and TRBJ1-1. The CDR3 contains 16 residues. Germline V CDR1 and CDR2: LGHDT, YNNKEL (reference sequence). This CDR3 reads CASSQDTSQSGSLAFF.

This chain links TRBV7-2 with TRBJ2-2; TCRdb selects TRBD2, and the lack of DNA leaves this call unchecked. The CDR3 totals 14 residues. Germline V lookup: CDR1 SGHTA, CDR2 FQGNSA. CDR3 loop: CASSRGADTGELFF.

The genes are TRBV19 and TRBJ1-3. The length of the CDR3 is 15 residues. Germline V gene lookup returns CDR1 LNHDA and CDR2 SQIVND (reference sequence). The CDR3 spells CASSMIRSSGNTIYF. The full variable domain, completed using reference TRBV19 and TRBJ1-3, is DGGITQSPKYLFRKEGQNVTLSCEQNLNHDAMYWYRQDPGQGLRLIYYSQIVNDFQKGDIAEGYSVSREKKESFPLTVTSAQKNPTAFYLCASSMIRSSGNTIYFGEGSWLTVV.

The chain recombines TRBV5-1 with TRBJ2-3; TCRdb's D call of TRBD2 is untestable without DNA. Per germline, CDR1 SGHRS and CDR2 YFSETQ. CDR3 length equals 19 residues. This CDR3 reads CASSSGLAGGLVLTDTQYF.

V usage is TRBV6-4 and J usage is TRBJ2-2; absent DNA, TCRdb's TRBD2 call cannot be checked. The CDR3 has 14 amino acids. Germline loops: CDR1 MRHNA, CDR2 SNTAGT. The CDR3 spells CASSDSAGGGELFF.

The rearrangement joins TRBV30 to TRBJ1-4. From germline, CDR1 is GTSNPN and CDR2 SVGIG (reference sequence). The length of the CDR3 is 13 residues. CDR3 sequence reads: CAWSWRVNEKLFF.

This sequence joins TRBV20-1 and TRBJ1-2. Germline loops: CDR1 DFQATT, CDR2 SNEGSKA (reference sequence). The CDR3 runs 12 residues. The CDR3 spells CSAIDGIYGYTF.